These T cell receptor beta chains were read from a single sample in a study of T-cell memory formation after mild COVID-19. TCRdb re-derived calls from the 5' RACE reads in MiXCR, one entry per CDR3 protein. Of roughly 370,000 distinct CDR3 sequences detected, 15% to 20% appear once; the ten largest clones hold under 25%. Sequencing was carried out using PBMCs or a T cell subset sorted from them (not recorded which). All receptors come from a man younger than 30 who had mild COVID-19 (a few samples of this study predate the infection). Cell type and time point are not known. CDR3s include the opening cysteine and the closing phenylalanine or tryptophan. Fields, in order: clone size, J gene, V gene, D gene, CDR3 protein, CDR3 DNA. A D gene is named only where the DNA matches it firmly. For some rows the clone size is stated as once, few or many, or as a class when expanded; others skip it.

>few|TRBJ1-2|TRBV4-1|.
CASRRPGRTGKGGYTF
TGCGCCAGCAGGCGGCCCGGGCGGACGGGAAAGGGGGGCTACACCTTC
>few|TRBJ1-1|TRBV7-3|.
CASSLNPLDEAFF
TGTGCCAGCAGCTTAAATCCTCTCGACGAAGCTTTCTTT
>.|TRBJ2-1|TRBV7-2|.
CASTPFLSYNEQFF
TGTGCCAGCACCCCATTCCTCTCCTACAATGAGCAGTTCTTC
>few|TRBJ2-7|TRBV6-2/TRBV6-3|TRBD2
CASSRLAGATYEQYF
TGTGCCAGCAGCCGACTAGCGGGCGCGACCTACGAGCAGTACTTC
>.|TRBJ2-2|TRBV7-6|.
CASSLSGDTGELFF
TGTGCCAGCAGCTTATCGGGGGACACCGGGGAGCTGTTTTTT
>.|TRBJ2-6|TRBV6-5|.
CASRINVAGANVLTF
TGTGCCAGCAGGATCAATGTTGCTGGGGCCAACGTCCTGACTTTC
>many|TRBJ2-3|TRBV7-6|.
CASSLGVGRTDTQYF
TGTGCCAGCAGCTTAGGTGTCGGGCGCACAGATACGCAGTATTTT
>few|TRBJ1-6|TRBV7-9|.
CASSLAEAGGNSPLHF
TGTGCCAGCAGCTTAGCGGAGGCAGGCGGTAATTCACCCCTCCACTTT
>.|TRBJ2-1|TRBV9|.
CASSVDFHYNEQFF
TGTGCCAGCAGCGTGGACTTTCACTACAATGAGCAGTTCTTC
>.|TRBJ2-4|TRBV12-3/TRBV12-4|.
CASSFRGSENIQYF
TGTGCCAGCAGTTTCAGGGGCAGCGAAAACATTCAGTACTTC
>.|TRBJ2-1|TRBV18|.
CASSPYSNEQFF
TGTGCCAGCTCACCATACAGCAATGAGCAGTTCTTC
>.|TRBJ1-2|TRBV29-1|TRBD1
CSAGGTTGLGGYTF
TGCAGCGCTGGAGGGACGACAGGGCTCGGCGGCTACACCTTC
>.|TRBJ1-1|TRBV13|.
CASSSGVTIEAFF
TGTGCCAGCAGCTCCGGGGTTACAATTGAAGCTTTCTTT
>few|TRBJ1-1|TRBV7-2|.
CASSPHTNTEAFF
TGTGCCAGCAGCCCCCACACCAACACTGAAGCTTTCTTT
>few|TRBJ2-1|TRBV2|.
CASSDRAYNNEQFF
TGTGCCAGCAGTGACAGGGCCTATAACAATGAGCAGTTCTTC
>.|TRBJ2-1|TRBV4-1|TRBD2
CASSHRSGGPQGYNEQFF
TGCGCCAGCAGCCACCGTAGCGGGGGGCCCCAGGGCTACAATGAGCAGTTCTTC
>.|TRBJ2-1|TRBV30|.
CAWSVSFEQFF
TGTGCCTGGAGTGTTTCTTTTGAGCAGTTCTTC
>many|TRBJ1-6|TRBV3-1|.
CASSQDRAFRNSPLHF
TGTGCCAGCAGCCAAGACAGGGCTTTCCGTAATTCACCCCTCCACTTT
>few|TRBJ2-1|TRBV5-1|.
CASSLLFEQFF
TGCGCCAGCAGCTTGTTGTTTGAGCAGTTCTTC
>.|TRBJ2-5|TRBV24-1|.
CATSDRGETQYF
TGTGCCACCAGTGACCGTGGGGAGACCCAGTACTTC
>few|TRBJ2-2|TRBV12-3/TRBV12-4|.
CASSFRDTFTGELFF
TGTGCCAGCAGTTTCCGGGACACCTTCACCGGGGAGCTGTTTTTT
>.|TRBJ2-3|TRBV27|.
CASSLLGQNTDTQYF
TGTGCCAGCAGTTTATTGGGACAAAACACAGATACGCAGTATTTT
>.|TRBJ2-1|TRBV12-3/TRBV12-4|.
CASSRGASYNEQFF
TGTGCCAGCAGTAGGGGGGCCAGCTACAATGAGCAGTTCTTC
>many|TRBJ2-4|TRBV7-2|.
CASSGGQDRNIQYF
TGTGCCAGCAGCGGAGGCCAGGACCGAAACATTCAGTACTTC
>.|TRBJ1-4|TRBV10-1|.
CASQDTAGEKLFF
TGCGCCAGCCAGGACACGGCAGGCGAAAAACTGTTTTTT
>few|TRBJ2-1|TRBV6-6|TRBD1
CASSYAGQGAPNEQFF
TGTGCCAGCAGTTACGCGGGACAGGGGGCTCCCAATGAGCAGTTCTTC
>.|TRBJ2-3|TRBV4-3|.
CASSHGGLTDTQYF
TGCGCCAGCAGCCACGGGGGCCTCACAGATACGCAGTATTTT
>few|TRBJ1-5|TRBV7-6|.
CASSLSPGLVQPQHF
TGTGCCAGCAGCTTAAGCCCAGGGCTCGTACAGCCCCAGCATTTT
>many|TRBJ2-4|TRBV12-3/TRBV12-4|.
CASSLYTGPADIQYF
TGTGCCAGCAGTTTATACACAGGACCGGCTGACATTCAGTACTTC
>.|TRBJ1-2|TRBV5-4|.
CASSFGGGKSNYGYTF
TGTGCCAGCAGCTTCGGCGGCGGGAAGAGTAACTATGGCTACACCTTC
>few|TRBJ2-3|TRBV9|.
CASSFGETGTDTQYF
TGTGCCAGCAGTTTCGGGGAGACAGGCACAGATACGCAGTATTTT
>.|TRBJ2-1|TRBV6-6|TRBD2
CASSSPERGGLGDEQFF
TGTGCCAGCAGTTCCCCTGAGCGGGGAGGCTTGGGGGATGAGCAGTTCTTC
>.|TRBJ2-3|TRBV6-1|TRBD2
CASSDQRGGTDTQYF
TGTGCCAGCAGTGATCAGCGGGGAGGGACAGATACGCAGTATTTT
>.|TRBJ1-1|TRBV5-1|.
CASSLEGGAEAFF
TGCGCCAGCAGCTTGGAGGGGGGAGCTGAAGCTTTCTTT
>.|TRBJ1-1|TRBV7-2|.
CASNNPSTAAEAFF
TGTGCCAGCAATAATCCCAGTACCGCGGCTGAAGCTTTCTTT
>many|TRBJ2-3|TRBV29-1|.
CSLIFADTQYF
TGCAGCCTCATCTTTGCAGATACGCAGTATTTT
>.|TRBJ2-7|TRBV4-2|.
CASSQDSGSEQYF
TGTGCCAGCAGCCAAGATTCGGGGAGCGAGCAGTACTTC
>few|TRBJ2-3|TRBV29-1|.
CSVEGTPPDTQYF
TGCAGCGTTGAAGGAACACCCCCAGATACGCAGTATTTT
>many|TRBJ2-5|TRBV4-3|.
CASSQDRRETQYF
TGCGCCAGCAGCCAAGACCGAAGGGAGACCCAGTACTTC
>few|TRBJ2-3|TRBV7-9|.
CASSAGRWADTQYF
TGTGCCAGCAGCGCCGGTCGGTGGGCAGATACGCAGTATTTT
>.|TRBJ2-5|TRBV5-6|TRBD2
CASSWTSGVETQYF
TGTGCCAGCAGCTGGACTAGCGGGGTGGAGACCCAGTACTTC
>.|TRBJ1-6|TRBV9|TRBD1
CASSVVGGRSPLHF
TGTGCCAGCAGCGTAGTAGGGGGCCGTTCACCCCTCCACTTT
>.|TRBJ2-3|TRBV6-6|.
CASSYSGPQYF
TGTGCCAGCAGTTACTCTGGGCCGCAGTATTTT
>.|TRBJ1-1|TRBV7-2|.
CASSLAYTDTEAFF
TGTGCCAGCAGCTTAGCGTACACAGACACTGAAGCTTTCTTT
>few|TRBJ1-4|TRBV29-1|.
CSAMDEKLFF
TGCAGCGCCATGGATGAAAAACTGTTTTTT
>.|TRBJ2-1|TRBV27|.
CASSLGSRVHSYNEQFF
TGTGCCAGCAGTTTAGGTTCGAGGGTACACTCCTACAATGAGCAGTTCTTC
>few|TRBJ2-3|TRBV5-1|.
CASSLTGAPARGTDTQYF
TGCGCCAGCAGCTTGACTGGAGCCCCGGCGAGGGGCACAGATACGCAGTATTTT
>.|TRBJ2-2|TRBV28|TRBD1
CASRSPGGDTGELFF
TGTGCCAGCAGGAGTCCAGGGGGCGACACCGGGGAGCTGTTTTTT
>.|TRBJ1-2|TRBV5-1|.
CASSLGGTDGYTF
TGCGCCAGCAGTCTAGGGGGAACGGATGGCTACACCTTC
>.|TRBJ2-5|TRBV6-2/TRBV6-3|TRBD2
CASSWGTKQTQYF
TGTGCCAGCAGTTGGGGGACTAAACAGACCCAGTACTTC